This is a list of T cell receptor beta chains from one sample in a study of blood T cell repertoires in COVID-19. The data were produced by immunoSEQ multiplex PCR, yet TCRdb's version contains in-frame clones alone and is incomplete. The top ten clones hold about 4% of a sample with roughly 130,000 clones, about nine tenths of them seen once. The sample consisted of peripheral blood. The receptor source for this set is a middle-aged man with active COVID-19. CDR3s include the opening cysteine and the closing phenylalanine or tryptophan. The order of the fields is D gene, J gene, V gene, clone size, CDR3 protein, CDR3 DNA. D genes are given only for firm matches. Clone size is shown for a subset of rows, as once, few, many or a class of expanded clone.

d_gene: TRBD1; j_gene: TRBJ1-3; v_gene: TRBV5-6; abundance: .; CDR3aa: CASSWWSGTGFHGNTIYF; CDR3nt: TGTGCCAGCAGCTGGTGGTCCGGGACAGGGTTCCATGGAAACACCATATATTTT
d_gene: .; j_gene: TRBJ1-2; v_gene: TRBV5-4; abundance: .; CDR3aa: CASSPETGLTNYGYTF; CDR3nt: TGTGCCAGCAGCCCCGAGACAGGTTTGACTAACTATGGCTACACCTTC
d_gene: TRBD1; j_gene: TRBJ1-1; v_gene: TRBV29-1; abundance: .; CDR3aa: CSVLYGQGNTEAFF; CDR3nt: TGCAGCGTTCTTTACGGACAGGGGAACACTGAAGCTTTCTTT
d_gene: TRBD1; j_gene: TRBJ2-7; v_gene: TRBV29-1; abundance: once; CDR3aa: CSVRQGGEQYF; CDR3nt: TGCAGCGTTAGACAGGGTGGCGAGCAGTACTTC
d_gene: TRBD1; j_gene: TRBJ1-1; v_gene: TRBV29-1; abundance: .; CDR3aa: CSVQGFTEAFF; CDR3nt: TGCAGCGTACAGGGGTTCACTGAAGCTTTCTTT
d_gene: TRBD2; j_gene: TRBJ2-1; v_gene: TRBV3-1/TRBV3-2; abundance: .; CDR3aa: CASSSSGVYNEQFF; CDR3nt: TGTGCCAGCAGTTCTAGCGGGGTCTACAATGAGCAGTTCTTC
d_gene: .; j_gene: TRBJ1-1; v_gene: TRBV20-1; abundance: .; CDR3aa: CSASDARNSEAFF; CDR3nt: TGCAGTGCTAGTGACGCCAGGAACTCTGAAGCTTTCTTT
d_gene: TRBD2; j_gene: TRBJ2-3; v_gene: TRBV29-1; abundance: .; CDR3aa: CSVEASGRDTQYF; CDR3nt: TGCAGCGTTGAGGCCAGCGGGAGGGATACGCAGTATTTT
d_gene: TRBD2; j_gene: TRBJ2-1; v_gene: TRBV5-1; abundance: .; CDR3aa: CASSLSSGTSGLNEQFF; CDR3nt: TGCGCCAGCAGCTTATCTTCCGGGACTAGCGGACTCAATGAGCAGTTCTTC
d_gene: TRBD1; j_gene: TRBJ2-2; v_gene: TRBV4-1; abundance: .; CDR3aa: CASSHRQGDPGELFF; CDR3nt: TGCGCCAGCAGCCACCGACAGGGAGATCCCGGGGAGCTGTTTTTT
d_gene: .; j_gene: TRBJ2-2; v_gene: TRBV2; abundance: .; CDR3aa: CASRPQGTNTGELFF; CDR3nt: TGTGCCAGCAGACCCCAGGGAACGAACACCGGGGAGCTGTTTTTT
d_gene: TRBD1; j_gene: TRBJ1-2; v_gene: TRBV5-4; abundance: once; CDR3aa: CASSSPPGQGYGYTF; CDR3nt: TGTGCCAGCAGCTCTCCCCCGGGACAGGGGTATGGCTACACCTTC
d_gene: .; j_gene: TRBJ1-1; v_gene: TRBV7-9; abundance: .; CDR3aa: CASSLARTSGTEAFF; CDR3nt: TGTGCCAGCAGCTTGGCCCGGACGTCAGGGACTGAAGCTTTCTTT
d_gene: TRBD1; j_gene: TRBJ2-1; v_gene: TRBV7-8; abundance: .; CDR3aa: CASSLDRGEGNEQFF; CDR3nt: TGTGCCAGCAGCTTAGACAGGGGCGAGGGCAATGAGCAGTTCTTC
d_gene: TRBD2; j_gene: TRBJ2-3; v_gene: TRBV27; abundance: .; CDR3aa: CASSLSMGGAGGTQYF; CDR3nt: TGTGCCAGCAGTTTATCGATGGGAGGGGCTGGAGGTACGCAGTATTTT
d_gene: .; j_gene: TRBJ1-6; v_gene: TRBV5-1; abundance: .; CDR3aa: CASSLNEGGNSPLHF; CDR3nt: TGCGCCAGCAGCCTGAATGAGGGTGGCAATTCACCCCTCCACTTT
d_gene: TRBD1; j_gene: TRBJ2-3; v_gene: TRBV7-2; abundance: .; CDR3aa: CASSLQGAGADTQYF; CDR3nt: TGTGCCAGCAGCTTACAGGGGGCAGGGGCAGATACGCAGTATTTT
d_gene: TRBD1; j_gene: TRBJ1-1; v_gene: TRBV6-5; abundance: once; CDR3aa: CASRGVGQGFGEAFF; CDR3nt: TGTGCCAGCAGGGGGGTCGGACAGGGCTTTGGAGAAGCTTTCTTT
d_gene: .; j_gene: TRBJ2-1; v_gene: TRBV7-9; abundance: .; CDR3aa: CASSLDGIRNEQFF; CDR3nt: TGTGCCAGCAGCTTAGACGGGATCCGCAATGAGCAGTTCTTC
d_gene: .; j_gene: TRBJ1-4; v_gene: TRBV25-1; abundance: .; CDR3aa: CASSDRTHQGEKLFF; CDR3nt: TGTGCCAGCAGTGACCGGACACATCAGGGTGAAAAACTGTTTTTT
d_gene: TRBD1; j_gene: TRBJ1-6; v_gene: TRBV30; abundance: .; CDR3aa: CAWSGDRGSSYNSPLHF; CDR3nt: TGTGCCTGGAGTGGGGACAGGGGAAGCTCCTATAATTCACCCCTCCACTTT
d_gene: TRBD2; j_gene: TRBJ2-5; v_gene: TRBV11-2; abundance: .; CDR3aa: CASSAGVETQYF; CDR3nt: TGTGCCAGCAGCGCGGGGGTAGAGACCCAGTACTTC
d_gene: .; j_gene: TRBJ2-3; v_gene: TRBV18; abundance: .; CDR3aa: CASSRNREDTQYF; CDR3nt: TGTGCCAGCTCACGGAACAGGGAAGATACGCAGTATTTT
d_gene: .; j_gene: TRBJ2-1; v_gene: TRBV6-6; abundance: once; CDR3aa: CASSYQDRLDDDEQFF; CDR3nt: TGTGCCAGCAGTTACCAGGACAGACTCGACGACGATGAGCAGTTCTTC
d_gene: .; j_gene: TRBJ1-6; v_gene: TRBV25-1; abundance: many; CDR3aa: CASRGDRYNSPLHF; CDR3nt: TGTGCCAGCAGAGGCGACAGGTATAATTCACCCCTCCACTTT
d_gene: TRBD2; j_gene: TRBJ2-2; v_gene: TRBV20-1; abundance: .; CDR3aa: CSASGTRNTGELFF; CDR3nt: TGCAGTGCTAGTGGGACTAGGAACACCGGGGAGCTGTTTTTT
d_gene: TRBD1; j_gene: TRBJ2-4; v_gene: TRBV5-1; abundance: once; CDR3aa: CASSLDRVDIQYF; CDR3nt: TGCGCCAGCAGCCTAGACAGGGTAGACATTCAGTACTTC
d_gene: .; j_gene: TRBJ2-6; v_gene: TRBV5-6; abundance: .; CDR3aa: CASSLETVYSGANVLTF; CDR3nt: TGTGCCAGCAGCTTGGAAACTGTGTACTCTGGGGCCAACGTCCTGACTTTC
d_gene: TRBD2; j_gene: TRBJ2-1; v_gene: TRBV3-1/TRBV3-2; abundance: .; CDR3aa: CASSQVAGGPGEQFF; CDR3nt: TGTGCCAGCAGCCAAGTCGCGGGAGGGCCCGGTGAGCAGTTCTTC
d_gene: TRBD2; j_gene: TRBJ2-3; v_gene: TRBV29-1; abundance: .; CDR3aa: CSVGGGTQYF; CDR3nt: TGCAGCGTTGGGGGGGGAACGCAGTATTTT
d_gene: .; j_gene: TRBJ2-5; v_gene: TRBV5-1; abundance: once; CDR3aa: CASYLLGLSSETQYF; CDR3nt: TGCGCCAGCTATCTCCTGGGACTGTCGTCAGAGACCCAGTACTTC
d_gene: TRBD2; j_gene: TRBJ2-1; v_gene: TRBV4-1; abundance: .; CDR3aa: CASSQEQASGYNEQFF; CDR3nt: TGCGCCAGCAGCCAAGAACAGGCTAGCGGGTACAATGAGCAGTTCTTC
d_gene: TRBD1; j_gene: TRBJ1-2; v_gene: TRBV29-1; abundance: .; CDR3aa: CSVEDRQGFYGYTF; CDR3nt: TGCAGCGTTGAAGATCGACAGGGGTTCTATGGCTACACCTTC
d_gene: TRBD2; j_gene: TRBJ2-3; v_gene: TRBV7-9; abundance: .; CDR3aa: CASSLDSGLAGGPRDTQYF; CDR3nt: TGTGCCAGCAGCCTAGATTCTGGGCTAGCGGGGGGCCCGCGGGATACGCAGTATTTT
d_gene: .; j_gene: TRBJ1-2; v_gene: TRBV10-1; abundance: .; CDR3aa: CASSEQRNYGYTF; CDR3nt: TGCGCCAGCAGTGAGCAGCGGAACTATGGCTACACCTTC
d_gene: TRBD1; j_gene: TRBJ2-7; v_gene: TRBV18; abundance: .; CDR3aa: CASSPELTGSEQYF; CDR3nt: TGTGCCAGCTCACCCGAACTGACAGGGTCCGAGCAGTACTTC
d_gene: .; j_gene: TRBJ1-6; v_gene: TRBV14; abundance: .; CDR3aa: CASSLGPGSPPLHF; CDR3nt: TGTGCCAGCAGCCTGGGACCCGGGAGCCCACCCCTCCACTTT
d_gene: .; j_gene: TRBJ2-5; v_gene: TRBV29-1; abundance: .; CDR3aa: CSARPGEETQYF; CDR3nt: TGCAGCGCCCGGCCGGGGGAGGAGACCCAGTACTTC
d_gene: .; j_gene: TRBJ1-2; v_gene: TRBV9; abundance: once; CDR3aa: CASSVDSAGPGGYTF; CDR3nt: TGTGCCAGCAGCGTAGATTCGGCAGGCCCAGGCGGCTACACCTTC
d_gene: .; j_gene: TRBJ1-3; v_gene: TRBV4-1; abundance: .; CDR3aa: CASSQPTRASPGNTIYF; CDR3nt: TGCGCCAGCAGCCAACCAACGCGGGCCTCGCCCGGAAACACCATATATTTT
d_gene: .; j_gene: TRBJ1-2; v_gene: TRBV11-3; abundance: .; CDR3aa: CASSPSSGANYGYTF; CDR3nt: TGTGCCAGCAGCCCCTCTAGCGGAGCTAACTATGGCTACACCTTC
d_gene: TRBD1; j_gene: TRBJ1-5; v_gene: TRBV6-6; abundance: .; CDR3aa: CASSSGQGAYQPQHF; CDR3nt: TGTGCCAGCAGTAGTGGCCAGGGGGCGTATCAGCCCCAGCATTTT
d_gene: .; j_gene: TRBJ1-6; v_gene: TRBV5-1; abundance: .; CDR3aa: CASSLEGPNNSPLHF; CDR3nt: TGCGCCAGCAGCTTGGAGGGGCCCAACAATTCACCCCTCCACTTT
d_gene: .; j_gene: TRBJ2-1; v_gene: TRBV28; abundance: .; CDR3aa: CASSSYNEQFF; CDR3nt: TGTGCCAGCAGTTCTTACAATGAGCAGTTCTTC
d_gene: .; j_gene: TRBJ1-1; v_gene: TRBV6-5; abundance: .; CDR3aa: CATLPGDVLRTEAFF; CDR3nt: TGTGCCACCCTTCCGGGGGACGTGCTTCGGACTGAAGCTTTCTTT
d_gene: TRBD2; j_gene: TRBJ2-1; v_gene: TRBV5-4; abundance: .; CDR3aa: CASSLSGYSYNEQFF; CDR3nt: TGTGCCAGCAGCCTTAGCGGGTACTCCTACAATGAGCAGTTCTTC
d_gene: TRBD1; j_gene: TRBJ1-1; v_gene: TRBV7-9; abundance: .; CDR3aa: CASTPQGVITEAFF; CDR3nt: TGTGCCAGCACCCCGCAGGGGGTGATCACTGAAGCTTTCTTT
d_gene: TRBD1; j_gene: TRBJ1-4; v_gene: TRBV2; abundance: .; CDR3aa: CASSKTGFVNEKLFF; CDR3nt: TGTGCCAGCAGTAAGACAGGGTTTGTCAATGAAAAACTGTTTTTT
d_gene: .; j_gene: TRBJ1-1; v_gene: TRBV20-1; abundance: .; CDR3aa: CSASRGANEAFF; CDR3nt: TGCAGTGCTAGTCGGGGGGCTAATGAAGCTTTCTTT